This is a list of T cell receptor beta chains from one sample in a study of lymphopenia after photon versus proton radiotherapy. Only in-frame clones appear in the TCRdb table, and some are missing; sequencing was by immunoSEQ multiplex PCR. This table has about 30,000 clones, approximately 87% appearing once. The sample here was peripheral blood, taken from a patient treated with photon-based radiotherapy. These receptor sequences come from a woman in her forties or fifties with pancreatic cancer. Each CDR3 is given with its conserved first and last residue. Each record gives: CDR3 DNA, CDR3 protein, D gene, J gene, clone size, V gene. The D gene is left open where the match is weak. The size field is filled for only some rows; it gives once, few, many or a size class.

CDR3 DNA: TGTGCCAGCAGCCCATCACAGGGAAGAGAGACCCAGTACTTC
CDR3 protein: CASSPSQGRETQYF
D gene: NA
J gene: TRBJ2-5
clone size: NA
V gene: TRBV5-4

CDR3 DNA: TGTGCCAGCAGCCAAGATCAAGGGGGGACTGGAAACACCATATATTTT
CDR3 protein: CASSQDQGGTGNTIYF
D gene: NA
J gene: TRBJ1-3
clone size: few
V gene: TRBV4-2

CDR3 DNA: TGTGCCAGCAGCGTGGCAGCCTGGGCGGGGGAGCAGTACTTC
CDR3 protein: CASSVAAWAGEQYF
D gene: NA
J gene: TRBJ2-7
clone size: NA
V gene: TRBV9

CDR3 DNA: TGTGCCAGCAGCCATCTGCGAGAGACCCAGTACTTC
CDR3 protein: CASSHLRETQYF
D gene: NA
J gene: TRBJ2-5
clone size: NA
V gene: TRBV7-9

CDR3 DNA: TGTGCCACCAGCAGAGTAGTAGCGGGAATCAACGAGCAGTACTTC
CDR3 protein: CATSRVVAGINEQYF
D gene: TRBD2
J gene: TRBJ2-7
clone size: NA
V gene: TRBV15

CDR3 DNA: TGTGCCATCAGTGGACAGATGAACTATGGCTACACCTTC
CDR3 protein: CAISGQMNYGYTF
D gene: NA
J gene: TRBJ1-2
clone size: NA
V gene: TRBV10-3

CDR3 DNA: TGTGCCAGCAGCCTAACTAGCGGGAGTCCCTACGAGCAGTACTTC
CDR3 protein: CASSLTSGSPYEQYF
D gene: TRBD2
J gene: TRBJ2-7
clone size: NA
V gene: TRBV9

CDR3 DNA: TGTGCCAGCAGCCCCACAGGGGGCAATCAGCCCCAGCATTTT
CDR3 protein: CASSPTGGNQPQHF
D gene: TRBD1
J gene: TRBJ1-5
clone size: NA
V gene: TRBV11-2

CDR3 DNA: TGTGCCAGCAGCGCCGACACAGATACGCAGTATTTT
CDR3 protein: CASSADTDTQYF
D gene: NA
J gene: TRBJ2-3
clone size: NA
V gene: TRBV9

CDR3 DNA: TGTGCCAGCAGACCGGAGAGCTCTGGGGCCAACGTCCTGACTTTC
CDR3 protein: CASRPESSGANVLTF
D gene: NA
J gene: TRBJ2-6
clone size: once
V gene: TRBV2

CDR3 DNA: TGTGCCAGCAGCGTGGATAGCGGGAGGGTCACCGGGGAGCTGTTTTTT
CDR3 protein: CASSVDSGRVTGELFF
D gene: TRBD2
J gene: TRBJ2-2
clone size: NA
V gene: TRBV9

CDR3 DNA: TGTGCCAGTAGTCGGACAGCTTATAACTATGGCTACACCTTC
CDR3 protein: CASSRTAYNYGYTF
D gene: NA
J gene: TRBJ1-2
clone size: NA
V gene: TRBV19

CDR3 DNA: TGTGCCAGCAGCTTAGGGGGAGGACAGGTCACCTTC
CDR3 protein: CASSLGGGQVTF
D gene: NA
J gene: TRBJ2-7
clone size: few
V gene: TRBV7-9

CDR3 DNA: TGTGCCTGGAGACGGACAGGGGGCACCGGGGAGCTGTTTTTT
CDR3 protein: CAWRRTGGTGELFF
D gene: TRBD1
J gene: TRBJ2-2
clone size: few
V gene: TRBV30

CDR3 DNA: TGTGCCAGCAGCGAGGGGGACAGGGGAAGGGAGACCCAGTACTTC
CDR3 protein: CASSEGDRGRETQYF
D gene: TRBD1
J gene: TRBJ2-5
clone size: NA
V gene: TRBV9

CDR3 DNA: TGTGCCAGCAGCCTCGGAGGGGCGGCTGAGCAGTTCTTC
CDR3 protein: CASSLGGAAEQFF
D gene: NA
J gene: TRBJ2-1
clone size: NA
V gene: TRBV6-5

CDR3 DNA: TGTGCCAGCAGGCTCAAAGGGGACAGGGACTACGAGCAGTACTTC
CDR3 protein: CASRLKGDRDYEQYF
D gene: TRBD1
J gene: TRBJ2-7
clone size: NA
V gene: TRBV27

CDR3 DNA: TGTGCCAGCAACCCGCCTCGGGGGACGAACACCGGGGAGCTGTTTTTT
CDR3 protein: CASNPPRGTNTGELFF
D gene: NA
J gene: TRBJ2-2
clone size: NA
V gene: TRBV7-2

CDR3 DNA: TGCAGCGCGGACTATGGCTACACCTTC
CDR3 protein: CSADYGYTF
D gene: NA
J gene: TRBJ1-2
clone size: NA
V gene: TRBV29-1

CDR3 DNA: TGTGCCAGCAGCCAACCCCGGGGGGGGCTAGGGGTTTACAATGAGCAGTTCTTC
CDR3 protein: CASSQPRGGLGVYNEQFF
D gene: TRBD2
J gene: TRBJ2-1
clone size: NA
V gene: TRBV7-2

CDR3 DNA: TGCGCCAGCAGCTCGGGGGGCGGACGCGAGCAGTACTTC
CDR3 protein: CASSSGGGREQYF
D gene: NA
J gene: TRBJ2-7
clone size: NA
V gene: TRBV5-1

CDR3 DNA: TGTGCCAGCAGTTGGGGCCTAGCGGGAGGGACCGGGGAGCTGTTTTTT
CDR3 protein: CASSWGLAGGTGELFF
D gene: TRBD2
J gene: TRBJ2-2
clone size: once
V gene: TRBV6-5

CDR3 DNA: TGTGCCAGCTCACCAGGTGTCCGGGAAATCAATCAGCCCCAGCATTTT
CDR3 protein: CASSPGVREINQPQHF
D gene: NA
J gene: TRBJ1-5
clone size: NA
V gene: TRBV18

CDR3 DNA: TGCGCCAGCAGCCAACTAGCGGGAAGCACAGATACGCAGTATTTT
CDR3 protein: CASSQLAGSTDTQYF
D gene: TRBD2
J gene: TRBJ2-3
clone size: NA
V gene: TRBV4-3

CDR3 DNA: TGTGCCAGCAGCCCGCAACCCGGACAGGGAAACACTGAAGCTTTCTTT
CDR3 protein: CASSPQPGQGNTEAFF
D gene: TRBD1
J gene: TRBJ1-1
clone size: NA
V gene: TRBV7-9

CDR3 DNA: TGTGCCAGCTCACCGACAGGGGATGGCTACACCTTC
CDR3 protein: CASSPTGDGYTF
D gene: TRBD1
J gene: TRBJ1-2
clone size: few
V gene: TRBV18

CDR3 DNA: TGTGCCACCAGCAGACATCTAAACACTGAAGCTTTCTTT
CDR3 protein: CATSRHLNTEAFF
D gene: NA
J gene: TRBJ1-1
clone size: NA
V gene: TRBV15

CDR3 DNA: TGTGCCAGCAGTTCCCCGGGTAGAGGGGAGCTGTTTTTT
CDR3 protein: CASSSPGRGELFF
D gene: NA
J gene: TRBJ2-2
clone size: NA
V gene: TRBV28

CDR3 DNA: TGTGCCAGCAGCGGACTAGCGGGAGACGGGGAGCTGTTTTTT
CDR3 protein: CASSGLAGDGELFF
D gene: TRBD2
J gene: TRBJ2-2
clone size: medium-sized
V gene: TRBV7-9

CDR3 DNA: TGTGCCAGTAGTATAGGCGGGACTAGCGGAACAGATACGCAGTATTTT
CDR3 protein: CASSIGGTSGTDTQYF
D gene: TRBD2
J gene: TRBJ2-3
clone size: once
V gene: TRBV19

CDR3 DNA: TGTGCCAGCAGCCCGCACATGGACTTACACACCGGGGAGCTGTTTTTT
CDR3 protein: CASSPHMDLHTGELFF
D gene: NA
J gene: TRBJ2-2
clone size: NA
V gene: TRBV7-9

CDR3 DNA: TGTGCCAGCAGTTTATCAGCGCTGAGCTCCTACGAGCAGTACTTC
CDR3 protein: CASSLSALSSYEQYF
D gene: NA
J gene: TRBJ2-7
clone size: NA
V gene: TRBV27

CDR3 DNA: TGTGCCAGCACCGCCGGGACATCAGGGACTTTCTTT
CDR3 protein: CASTAGTSGTFF
D gene: NA
J gene: TRBJ1-1
clone size: NA
V gene: TRBV14

CDR3 DNA: TGTGCCAGCACCCGAGGGGTACGGGGAAACACCATATATTTT
CDR3 protein: CASTRGVRGNTIYF
D gene: NA
J gene: TRBJ1-3
clone size: NA
V gene: TRBV28

CDR3 DNA: TGTGCCAGCAGCTTTGACAGGGGAGCTAACTATGGCTACACCTTC
CDR3 protein: CASSFDRGANYGYTF
D gene: TRBD1
J gene: TRBJ1-2
clone size: NA
V gene: TRBV11-2

CDR3 DNA: TGCAGCGTTACCTCAGGGTGGGATGAGCAGTTCTTC
CDR3 protein: CSVTSGWDEQFF
D gene: NA
J gene: TRBJ2-1
clone size: NA
V gene: TRBV29-1

CDR3 DNA: TGTGCCAGCAGCCAAGACCTCACGAGAGGGGGGAACACTGAAGCTTTCTTT
CDR3 protein: CASSQDLTRGGNTEAFF
D gene: NA
J gene: TRBJ1-1
clone size: NA
V gene: TRBV14

CDR3 DNA: TGTGCCAGTAGCTTACAGGGGGCGAAGTATGGCTACACCTTC
CDR3 protein: CASSLQGAKYGYTF
D gene: TRBD1
J gene: TRBJ1-2
clone size: once
V gene: TRBV19

CDR3 DNA: TGTGCCAGCAGCGTAGAGGAGACAGGGATTAGCTCCTACAATGAGCAGTTCTTC
CDR3 protein: CASSVEETGISSYNEQFF
D gene: TRBD1
J gene: TRBJ2-1
clone size: NA
V gene: TRBV9

CDR3 DNA: TGTGCCAGCAGCCCCACAGGACCGCTCTACAATGAGCAGTTCTTC
CDR3 protein: CASSPTGPLYNEQFF
D gene: NA
J gene: TRBJ2-1
clone size: NA
V gene: TRBV7-9

CDR3 DNA: TGTGCCAGCAGCCAAGTGGGGGATGGCTACACCTTC
CDR3 protein: CASSQVGDGYTF
D gene: NA
J gene: TRBJ1-2
clone size: NA
V gene: TRBV14

CDR3 DNA: TGTGCCTGGAGTCAGGGCAACTATGGCTACACCTTC
CDR3 protein: CAWSQGNYGYTF
D gene: NA
J gene: TRBJ1-2
clone size: NA
V gene: TRBV30

CDR3 DNA: TGTGCCAGCAGTTCTATACTTCTCACAGGGGGCAATCAGCCCCAGCATTTT
CDR3 protein: CASSSILLTGGNQPQHF
D gene: TRBD1
J gene: TRBJ1-5
clone size: NA
V gene: TRBV28

CDR3 DNA: TGTGCCACCAGCGAGGGGGACAGTAGCTCCTACGAGCAGTACTTC
CDR3 protein: CATSEGDSSSYEQYF
D gene: TRBD1
J gene: TRBJ2-7
clone size: NA
V gene: TRBV15

CDR3 DNA: TGTGCCAGTAGTATAGCCGGAGGCCCGGGGACCCAGTACTTC
CDR3 protein: CASSIAGGPGTQYF
D gene: NA
J gene: TRBJ2-5
clone size: NA
V gene: TRBV19

CDR3 DNA: TGTGCCAGCAGTTTAGTTCAGGGGTACGAGCAGTACTTC
CDR3 protein: CASSLVQGYEQYF
D gene: NA
J gene: TRBJ2-7
clone size: NA
V gene: TRBV28

CDR3 DNA: TGTGCCAGTACAACCGCGGGAGCAACAGATACGCAGTATTTT
CDR3 protein: CASTTAGATDTQYF
D gene: TRBD2
J gene: TRBJ2-3
clone size: NA
V gene: TRBV19

CDR3 DNA: TGTGCCAGCAGTGCGATGACAGTTATCTACGAGCAGTACTTC
CDR3 protein: CASSAMTVIYEQYF
D gene: NA
J gene: TRBJ2-7
clone size: NA
V gene: TRBV28